A selection of T cell receptor beta chains follows, all from one sample in a study of blood T cells in healthy people across ages. TCRdb reprocessed the 5' RACE reads via MiXCR and lists one record per CDR3 protein. The table records around 1.7 million distinct CDR3 sequences, 28% of them present only once. Material: blood. These TCRs come from a woman aged 25 to 45 in good health. Each CDR3 is given without its conserved first and last residue.

TRBV20-1	TRBJ2-5	SARRGDSETQY
TRBV4-2	TRBJ2-7	ASSQDRSGGYEQY
TRBV15	TRBJ2-1	ATSSPHTVDEQF
TRBV9	TRBJ2-1	ASASGSSYNEQF
TRBV20-1	TRBJ2-5	SAREGRGGRQETQY
TRBV20-1	TRBJ2-5	SARTSVAQETQY
TRBV20-1	TRBJ2-1	SASGETGALYNEQF
TRBV6-6	TRBJ2-7	ASGPGSSYEQY
TRBV20-1	TRBJ2-3	SASGLAGFGADTQY
TRBV3-1	TRBJ2-5	ASSQDSTSRETQY
TRBV29-1	TRBJ1-1	SVVIWGSNTEAF
TRBV24-1	TRBJ1-2	ATSDLGDFYT
TRBV24-1	TRBJ2-1	ATSESGLSNEQF
TRBV20-1	TRBJ2-5	SARDHRRAKETQY
TRBV28	TRBJ2-7	ASSLSGTGLTHEQY
TRBV7-7	TRBJ2-5	ASSLAPGRNQETPY
TRBV29-1	TRBJ1-2	SAPRGGGYT
TRBV11-2	TRBJ2-2	ASSLVDRGQAGELF
TRBV20-1	TRBJ2-1	SPPAGEFNEQF
TRBV2	TRBJ2-5	ASKATQETRY
TRBV20-1	TRBJ2-1	SASGGEAGPLSEQF
TRBV19	TRBJ2-6	ASSINRGSGVNVLT
TRBV7-9	TRBJ2-1	TSSGGGSYLEF
TRBV10-3	TRBJ1-1	AISVGGPNTEAF
TRBV3-1	TRBJ1-1	ASSQEEGNTEAF
TRBV29-1	TRBJ1-2	SAPAGGDGAYGYT
TRBV10-2	TRBJ2-3	ASRATFGGDTDTQY
TRBV4-3	TRBJ2-5	ASSQGGTSAYSEQY
TRBV4-3	TRBJ2-1	ASSQEEGLEQF
TRBV20-1	TRBJ2-7	SAPLIGPTRGYEQY
TRBV24-1	TRBJ2-3	ATKEEVTDTQY
TRBV28	TRBJ2-3	ASTLGIGDTDTQY
TRBV20-1	TRBJ2-3	SARQKDSGFTDTQY
TRBV29-1	TRBJ2-1	SVARGGWNEQF
TRBV10-3	TRBJ2-3	TISDQRGFTDTQY
TRBV29-1	TRBJ2-5	SVQRGVQETQY